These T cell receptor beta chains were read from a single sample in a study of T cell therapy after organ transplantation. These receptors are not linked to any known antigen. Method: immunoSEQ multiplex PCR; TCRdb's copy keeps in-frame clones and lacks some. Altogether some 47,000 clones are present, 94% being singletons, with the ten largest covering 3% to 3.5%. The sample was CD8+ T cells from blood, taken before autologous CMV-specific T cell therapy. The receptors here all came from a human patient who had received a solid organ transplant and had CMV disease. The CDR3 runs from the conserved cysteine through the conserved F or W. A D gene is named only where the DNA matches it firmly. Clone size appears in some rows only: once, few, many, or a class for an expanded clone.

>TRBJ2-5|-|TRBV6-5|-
TGTGCCAGCAGTTACCTGGCGGCGTATCAAGAGACCCAGTACTTC
CASSYLAAYQETQYF
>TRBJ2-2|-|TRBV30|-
TGTGCCTGGAGTTCCGGTACCGGGGAGCTGTTTTTT
CAWSSGTGELFF
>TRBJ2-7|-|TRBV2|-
TGTGCCAGCAGTGAGATAAACGGGGACGAGCAGTACTTC
CASSEINGDEQYF
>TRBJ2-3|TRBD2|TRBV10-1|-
TGCGCCAGCAGTGATGGACTAGCGGGATACACAGATACGCAGTATTTT
CASSDGLAGYTDTQYF
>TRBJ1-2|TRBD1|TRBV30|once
TGTGCCTGGAGCCATGGGACAGGGAATGGCTACACCTTC
CAWSHGTGNGYTF
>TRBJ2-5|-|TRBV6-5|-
TGTGCCAGCATCTCTACAGGGTTATTAGGAGAGACCCAGTACTTC
CASISTGLLGETQYF
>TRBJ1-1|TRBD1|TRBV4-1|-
TGCGCCAGCAGCCAAGCCACAGGGGATTGGTTGGGCACTGAAGCTTTCTTT
CASSQATGDWLGTEAFF
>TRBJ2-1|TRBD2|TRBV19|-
TGTGCCAGTAGGGCGGGAGGTTCCTACAATGAGCAGTTCTTC
CASRAGGSYNEQFF
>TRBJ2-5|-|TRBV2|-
TGTGCCACCCTCAGAGGTGCGGACAACCAAGAGACCCAGTACTTC
CATLRGADNQETQYF
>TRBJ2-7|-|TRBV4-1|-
TGCGCCAGCAGCCAAGAGGGGGTGGCAGGTGGTTCCTACGAGCAGTACTTC
CASSQEGVAGGSYEQYF
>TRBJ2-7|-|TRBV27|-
TGTGCCAGCAGTTTATCCCCAGGGGCGGGAGCGTCCTACGAGCAGTACTTC
CASSLSPGAGASYEQYF
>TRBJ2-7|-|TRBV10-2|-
TGCGCCAGCGGGACGGGACCGAACTACTACGAGCAGTACTTC
CASGTGPNYYEQYF
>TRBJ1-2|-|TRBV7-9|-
TGTGCCAGCAGCCCCCTCTCCGTAGAGGGGAGCAATGGCTACACCTTC
CASSPLSVEGSNGYTF
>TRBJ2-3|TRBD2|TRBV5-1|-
TGCGCCAGCAGCTCCCTAGCGGTGACTAGCACAGATACGCAGTATTTT
CASSSLAVTSTDTQYF
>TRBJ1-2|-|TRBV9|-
TGTGCCAGCAGCGTAGACGGAGGGGCTGATTACTATGGCTACACCTTC
CASSVDGGADYYGYTF
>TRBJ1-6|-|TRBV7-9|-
TGTGCCAGCAGCCCGCCCCAGAGGAGCTCCTATAATTCACCCCTCCACTTT
CASSPPQRSSYNSPLHF
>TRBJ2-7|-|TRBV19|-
TGTGCCAGTAGTATAAAGCTAGAGAGGGAGCAGTACTTC
CASSIKLEREQYF
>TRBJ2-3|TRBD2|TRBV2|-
TGTGCCAGCAGACTACTAGCGGGAGTTCGCACAGATACGCAGTATTTT
CASRLLAGVRTDTQYF
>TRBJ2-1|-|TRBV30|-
TGTGCCTGGACCACTAGGTCCTACAATGAGCAGTTCTTC
CAWTTRSYNEQFF
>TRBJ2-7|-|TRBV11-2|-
TGTGCCAGCAGCCCTTACGGCTACGAGCAGTACTTC
CASSPYGYEQYF
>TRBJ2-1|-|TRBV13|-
TGTGCCAGCAGCTTAATGAATCGATCCCCTGAGCAGTTCTTC
CASSLMNRSPEQFF
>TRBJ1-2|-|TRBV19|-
TGTGCCAGTAGTACTCAGGGGCAGGGCTACTATGGCTACACCTTC
CASSTQGQGYYGYTF
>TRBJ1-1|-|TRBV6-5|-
TGTGCCAGCAGCAGCACCGGGAACACTGAAGCTTTCTTT
CASSSTGNTEAFF
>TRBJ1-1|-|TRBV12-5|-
TGTGCTAGTGGTTTGGTACGGGTAGCTTTCTTT
CASGLVRVAFF
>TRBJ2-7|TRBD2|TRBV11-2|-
TGTGCCAGCAGTCCGGGACTAGCGGGAGGTGAGCAGTACTTC
CASSPGLAGGEQYF
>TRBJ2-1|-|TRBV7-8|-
TGTGCCAGCAGCTTAGCGGGGGGGCTCAATGAGCAGTTCTTC
CASSLAGGLNEQFF
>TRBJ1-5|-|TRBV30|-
TGTGCCTGCCCCCCGGCGTTCTGCAGTCCCCAGCATTTT
CACPPAFCSPQHF
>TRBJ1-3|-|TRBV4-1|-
TGCGCCAGCAGCCAAGCCGTCCGCTCTGGAAACACCATATATTTT
CASSQAVRSGNTIYF
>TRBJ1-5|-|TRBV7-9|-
TGTGCCAGCAGCTCCAGCAAGAGCAATCAGCCCCAGCATTTT
CASSSSKSNQPQHF
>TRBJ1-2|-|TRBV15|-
TGTGCCACCAGCAGCTACATTAGTACAGGGAGGAACGATGGCTACACCTTC
CATSSYISTGRNDGYTF
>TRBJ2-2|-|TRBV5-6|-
TGTGCCAGCAGCTTGTGGCGGCATACGAACACCGGGGAGCTGTTTTTT
CASSLWRHTNTGELFF
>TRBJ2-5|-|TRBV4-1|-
TGCGCCAGCAGCCAAGTTCGGGAAGAGACCCAGTACTTC
CASSQVREETQYF
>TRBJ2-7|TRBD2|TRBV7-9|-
TGTGCCAGCAGCACCACCGGGTCCGGGACTAGCGCGGAGCAGTACTTC
CASSTTGSGTSAEQYF
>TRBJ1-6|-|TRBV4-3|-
TGCGCCAGCAGCCAAGACACCCAGACATGGGATTATAATTCACCCCTCCACTTT
CASSQDTQTWDYNSPLHF
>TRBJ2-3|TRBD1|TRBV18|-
TGTGCCAGCTCACCGACTCCCGGACAGGACACAGATACGCAGTATTTT
CASSPTPGQDTDTQYF
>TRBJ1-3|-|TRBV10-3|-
TGTGCCATCAGTGTCCCGAACTCTGGAAACACCATATATTTT
CAISVPNSGNTIYF
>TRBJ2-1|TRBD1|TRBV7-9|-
TGTGCCAGCAGCCTGGGACAGGGACGCTACAATGAGCAGTTCTTC
CASSLGQGRYNEQFF
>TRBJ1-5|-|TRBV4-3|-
TGCGCCAGCAGCCAAGACAGGGAGGGCAATCAGCCCCAGCATTTT
CASSQDREGNQPQHF
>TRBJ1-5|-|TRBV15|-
TGTGCCACCAGCATCTCGGGAGTTAGCAATCAGCCCCAGCATTTT
CATSISGVSNQPQHF
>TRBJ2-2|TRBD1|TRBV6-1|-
TGTGCCAGCATCAGGGGGTCCGGGGAGCTGTTTTTT
CASIRGSGELFF
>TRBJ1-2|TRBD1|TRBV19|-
TGTGCCAGTAGTAGTCCGGGACAGGCTTATGGCTACACCTTC
CASSSPGQAYGYTF
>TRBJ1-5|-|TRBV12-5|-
TGTGCTAGTGGTTTGGTACTGGGGAACAGGGAGAGCAATCAGCCCCAGCATTTT
CASGLVLGNRESNQPQHF
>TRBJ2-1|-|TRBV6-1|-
TGTGCCAGCAGTGGGTTAGCCTTACCGAGCTCCTACAATGAGCAGTTCTTC
CASSGLALPSSYNEQFF
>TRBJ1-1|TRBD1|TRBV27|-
TGTGCCAGCAGTCAAAGACAGGGGGCTCTTTCGGAAGCTTTCTTT
CASSQRQGALSEAFF
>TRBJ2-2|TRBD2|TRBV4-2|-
TGTGCCAGCAGCCAAATCGGCGGGGGAGCGAACACCGGGGAGCTGTTTTTT
CASSQIGGGANTGELFF
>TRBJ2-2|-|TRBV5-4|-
TGTGCCAGCAGCTTGGTGGAATCCGGGGAGCTGTTTTTT
CASSLVESGELFF
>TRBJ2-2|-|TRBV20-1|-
TGCAGTGCCAAAACTATTGGGGAGCTGTTTTTT
CSAKTIGELFF
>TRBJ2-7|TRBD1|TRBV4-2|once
TGTGCCAGCACTACAGTATCGACAGGGGAAGGCTACGAGCAGTACTTC
CASTTVSTGEGYEQYF
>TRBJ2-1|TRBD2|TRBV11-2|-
TGTGCCAGCAGCTTAGATACTACGCGGGAGGGCATAAATGAGCAGTTCTTC
CASSLDTTREGINEQFF
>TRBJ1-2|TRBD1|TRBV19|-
TGTGCCAGTACGGGACAGGGTGTCGATGGCTACACCTTC
CASTGQGVDGYTF
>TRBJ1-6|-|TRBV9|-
TGTGCCAGCAGCGAGGGGATCTATAATTCACCCCTCCACTTT
CASSEGIYNSPLHF
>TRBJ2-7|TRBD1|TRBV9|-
TGTGCCAGCAGCGTAGGGGACAGGGCCTACGAGCAGTACTTC
CASSVGDRAYEQYF
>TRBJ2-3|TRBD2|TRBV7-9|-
TGTGCCAGCAGCTCCCGGACTAGCGGGAAAGATACGCAGTATTTT
CASSSRTSGKDTQYF
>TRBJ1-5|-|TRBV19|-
TGTGCCAGTAGTATCGTGCACCCTGATCCTGTAAGCAATCAGCCCCAGCATTTT
CASSIVHPDPVSNQPQHF
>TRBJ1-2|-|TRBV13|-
TGTGCCAGCAGCGAAGCGTCGGGCCGGCTCCCCACTGGCTACACCTTC
CASSEASGRLPTGYTF
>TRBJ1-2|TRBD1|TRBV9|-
TGTGCCAGCAGCGTAGGAAGGGACAGGGGGAGATATGGCTACACCTTC
CASSVGRDRGRYGYTF
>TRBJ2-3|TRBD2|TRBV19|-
TGTGCCAGTAGTATTCTAGCGGGGGAGGCCACAGATACGCAGTATTTT
CASSILAGEATDTQYF
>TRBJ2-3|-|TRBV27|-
TGTGCCAGCAGTTTATCCGGAGATACGCAGTATTTT
CASSLSGDTQYF